One T cell receptor beta chain is described in this entry. Its antigen is currently unknown. Reasons for excluding patients were uncontrolled infection, other autoimmune disease, pregnancy or lactation. RNA transcripts provided the source from which TCR beta CDR3 regions were amplified. HTBI primers were employed in a first-round RT-PCR of the TCR CDR3. TCRdb re-analysed the multiplex PCR reads in MiXCR, keeping a single row per CDR3 protein. The table lists about 300,000 distinct CDR3 sequences, less than 20% of them singletons. The sample belongs to a study of T cells in Graves' hyperthyroidism and ophthalmopathy. In germline, CDR1 is MNHEY, CDR2 SVGEGT. The V end lost 8 bases, the J end lost 2 bases, and 18 bases lay between the germline ends. The CDR3 totals 15 residues. Study observations and caveats: Separating ophthalmopathy from stable hyperthyroidism was achieved by a 13 V-J model.

The origin of this receptor is a man aged 50 or older with Graves' ophthalmopathy. The chain joins TRBV6-2 or TRBV6-3 to TRBJ1-2, with D possibly TRBD1 on 6 matching bases. The source material was blood. The CDR3 region has the DNA TGTGCCAGCGGTGGGGCGGGGGCCTCCAACTATGGCTACACCTTC. Amino acid sequence: CASGGAGASNYGYTF.